The table lists the clone carrying this TCR beta chain with a count of one. Its antigen is currently unknown. TCRdb keeps only in-frame clones here, not all; method: immunoSEQ multiplex PCR. The data hold about 100,000 clones, with roughly 95% observed a single time. V was pared by 5 bases and J by 10 bases, with 17 bases of the junction left unmatched. CDR3 size: 16 residues. Per germline, CDR1 SGHVS and CDR2 FNYEAQ. Baseline, cycle 4 day 1, and cycle 7 day 1 were the blood sampling points. The sample is drawn from a study of OX40 agonist ivuxolimab in advanced cancers. Study-wide points: Partly responding patients at 0.1-3.0 mg/kg showed some of the smallest clonal expansion. The expanded peripheral T cells' antigen specificity was not determined.

The V call is TRBV7-6, the J call TRBJ2-1; 7 bases fit TRBD2. The origin of this receptor is an adult with an advanced solid tumor such as melanoma, head and neck, liver or kidney cancer. The input for sequencing was CD4+ or CD8+ T cells sorted from blood, taken in a trial of the OX40 agonist ivuxolimab. The CDR3 region has the DNA TGTGCCAGCAGCCCTGGGGCTAGCGGCACTTCGCTCGAGCAGTTCTTC. Translation gives CASSPGASGTSLEQFF.